Included here is one T cell receptor (beta chain) sequence, with context. The antigen remains unidentified. This entry belongs to a study of long-term antiretroviral therapy in people with HIV. Study outcomes and limitations: Post-treatment diversity went higher with ART but stayed below transplant donor controls. Blood, drawn from the mid-2000s to the late 2010s, may reflect older ART regimens. All time points showed a repertoire dominated by clones expanded before ART.

Trimming removed 6 bases from V and 6 bases from J, with 18 bases in between. CDR1 is MNHNS and CDR2 is SASEGT in the germline V gene. The CDR3 runs 15 residues. Assay version v3.0 of immunoSEQ was used, and it was run at survey level. Some clones are missing from TCRdb's copy, which holds only in-frame ones; the method was immunoSEQ multiplex PCR. The top ten hold about 10% of the sample, which has about 20,000 clones, more than 70% seen once. The origin of this receptor is a middle-aged man with HIV. This specimen was unsorted PBMCs, taken 2.4 to 2.5 years after starting antiretroviral therapy. The chain uses TRBV6-1 and TRBJ1-5, with a weak D call TRBD1 (5 bases). Here the CDR3 reads CASSALQEGSQPQHF. CDR3 DNA: TGTGCCAGCAGCGCCCTCCAGGAGGGGAGTCAGCCCCAGCATTTT.